The 19 T cell receptor beta chains below all came from one sample that was sequenced in a study of T cell repertoires in cytomegalovirus infection. One entry per CDR3 protein, called by TCRdb with MiXCR from the reads. The sample carries 150,000 to 200,000 distinct CDR3 sequences, under 30% recorded once. Sequencing used PBMCs. These receptors were collected from a human donor in good health (CMV status not recorded). Some clones in this sample may be carry-over from other donors' samples.

This clonotype was detected a few times. The chain recombines TRBV7-3 with TRBJ2-7; tentatively, D is TRBD1 (5 bases). CDR3 length: 14 amino acids. With 5 bases removed from V and 3 bases from J, the gap between germline ends came to 14 bases. The germline V gene has CDR1 SGHTA and CDR2 FQGTGA. This chain's CDR3 is CASSLGAPGYEQYF. CDR3 nucleotide sequence: TGTGCCAGCAGCCTAGGGGCTCCGGGCTACGAGCAGTACTTC.

DNA for the CDR3: TGCAGCCCCGTGGCAGGTCTTAGTGAAGCTTTCTTT. This encodes CSPVAGLSEAFF. The chain combines TRBV29-1 with TRBJ1-1; D call uncertain. Trimming removed 8 bases at V and 7 bases at J, with 17 bases between. There are 12 residues in the CDR3. Germline assignment: CDR1 SQVTM and CDR2 ANQGSEA. Full variable domain (outside the CDR3, taken from reference TRBV29-1 and TRBJ1-1): SAVISQKPSRDICQRGTSLTIQCQVDSQVTMMFWYRQQPGQSLTLIATANQGSEATYESGFVIDKFPISRPNLTFSTLTVSNMSPEDSSIYLCSPVAGLSEAFFGQGTRLTVV.

The rearrangement joins TRBV20-1 to TRBJ2-1, with 9 nucleotides matching TRBD2. The CDR3 consists of 15 residues. Germline CDR1 and CDR2: DFQATT and SNEGSKA (reference sequence). The ends lost 1 base at V and 6 bases at J; junction bases unmatched: 7. CDR3 sequence (DNA): TGCAGTGCTAGAGCATTGGGACTAGCCTCCAATGAGCAGTTCTTC. As protein: CSARALGLASNEQFF.

The rearrangement joins TRBV27 to TRBJ1-2; D not resolved. The germline V gene has CDR1 MNHEY and CDR2 SMNVEV (reference sequence). The V and J ends lost 0 bases and 5 bases respectively, with 7 bases between them. The CDR3 consists of 13 residues. The CDR3 bases are TGTGCCAGCAGTTTATCCAGGAGATATGGCTACACCTTC. Translation: CASSLSRRYGYTF.

This clonotype was detected only a few times. The rearrangement links TRBV25-1 to TRBJ1-1; D uncertain. Between the trimmed V and J ends, which lost 2 bases and 1 base, there was a span of 5 bases. This CDR3 is 13 amino acids long. Germline-derived CDR1 and CDR2 are MGHDK and SYGVNS. CDR3 in amino acids: CASSESGNTEAFF. The CDR3 region has the DNA TGTGCCAGCAGTGAAAGCGGGAACACTGAAGCTTTCTTT.

The V gene is TRBV12-3 or TRBV12-4, the J gene TRBJ1-1; the match to TRBD1 covers 10 bases. The CDR3 is 15 residues long. The V gene end was trimmed by 2 bases and the J gene end by 6 bases; junction bases not matched to a gene: 6. In nucleotides, the CDR3 is TGTGCCAGCAGTTTATGGACAGGGGGAAAACCTGAAGCTTTCTTT. This gives the protein CASSLWTGGKPEAFF.

The chain employs TRBV11-2 and TRBJ2-5; TRBD2 agrees at 11 bases. V trimming: 5 bases; J trimming: 2 bases; junction bases outside the gene matches: 10. Germline CDR1 reads SGHAT; CDR2 reads FQNNGV. The CDR3 is 17 residues long. The DNA for the CDR3 is TGTGCCAGCAGCAAGACGACTAGCGGGGTTTTGCAAGAGACCCAGTACTTC. Translated: CASSKTTSGVLQETQYF.

The chain couples TRBV6-5 to TRBJ1-6; D is ambiguous. The CDR3 is 15 residues long. V dropped 7 bases and J dropped 0 bases, with 10 bases sitting between them. The germline V gene encodes CDR1 MNHEY and CDR2 SVGAGI. The CDR3 loop reads CASTSLGSYNSPLHF. The CDR3 coding sequence is TGTGCCAGCACTAGCCTGGGCTCCTATAATTCACCCCTCCACTTT.

The V and J genes are TRBV6-1 and TRBJ1-1; D not certain. Trimming left V 5 bases short and J 4 bases short, with 14 bases between. The germline V gene has CDR1 MNHNS and CDR2 SASEGT. This CDR3 is 14 amino acids long. The CDR3 protein is CASSSGELGTEAFF. The CDR3 region has the DNA TGTGCCAGCAGTTCGGGCGAATTGGGCACTGAAGCTTTCTTT.

The chain carries TRBV28 and TRBJ2-7; D may be TRBD1 (5 bases). The V end was cut by 2 bases, the J end by 1 base, with 12 bases between. Germline V CDR1 and CDR2: MDHEN, SYDVKM. The CDR3 runs 15 residues. CDR3 sequence reads: CASSLPGLVSYEQYF. The CDR3 nucleotides read TGTGCCAGCAGTTTACCAGGGCTGGTTTCCTACGAGCAGTACTTC.

This clonotype was detected many times. CDR3 DNA sequence: TGTGCCAGCAGCTTGGGACTAGCGGGGGCTGCCGGACAGTTCTTC. As protein: CASSLGLAGAAGQFF. V is TRBV5-4 and J is TRBJ2-1, with TRBD2 matching 12 bases. CDR3 length: 15 residues. Germline V gives CDR1 SGHNT, CDR2 YYREEE (reference sequence). Trimming took 0 bases from V and 13 from J; bases not matched to a gene: 8.

The chain links TRBV6-5 to TRBJ2-5; 9 nucleotides agree with TRBD2. V lost 10 bases to trimming and J lost 3 bases; unmatched junction nucleotides: 3. CDR1 and CDR2 (germline): MNHEY, SVGAGI. The CDR3 is 12 amino acids. Here the CDR3 reads CATGTSKETQYF. The CDR3 coding sequence is TGTGCCACCGGGACTAGCAAAGAGACCCAGTACTTC.

V usage is TRBV12-3 or TRBV12-4 and J usage is TRBJ2-3; possible D gene TRBD1, 5 bases. Trimming removed 6 bases from V and 2 bases from J, with 9 bases in between. The CDR3 has 13 residues. CDR3 nucleotides: TGTGCCAGCAGACAGGACATCACAGATACGCAGTATTTT. Protein sequence: CASRQDITDTQYF.

The chain uses TRBV6-1 and TRBJ2-3; TRBD2 matches 11 bases. CDR3 length: 16 residues. Germline-derived CDR1 and CDR2 are MNHNS and SASEGT. Losses at the gene ends were 4 bases for V and 3 bases for J; bases not matched to a gene: 6. DNA for the CDR3: TGTGCCAGCAGTGGCCCTAGCGGGGGGCCGACAGATACGCAGTATTTT. The encoded protein is CASSGPSGGPTDTQYF.

This clonotype was found a few times. The gene calls are TRBV7-3 and TRBJ1-6; 7 nucleotides match TRBD1. Germline V gene data show CDR1 as SGHTA and CDR2 as FQGTGA. V lost 5 bases to trimming and J lost 9 bases; unmatched junction nucleotides: 4. The CDR3 is 13 residues long. The CDR3 DNA follows: TGTGCCAGCAGCCGGGACAGTCGTTCACCCCTCCACTTT. Translation gives CASSRDSRSPLHF.

This chain uses TRBV2 with TRBJ1-2; TRBD1 agrees at 7 bases. With V trimmed by 6 bases and J by 4 bases, 8 bases remained unmatched. The CDR3 sequence is 14 residues long. Looked up from germline, CDR1 is SNHLY and CDR2 is FYNNEI. The CDR3 DNA reads TGTGCCAGCAGACTCGGACAGGAAAGCTATGGCTACACCTTC. It specifies CASRLGQESYGYTF.

Only a few counts were recorded for this clonotype. This sequence joins TRBV5-8 and TRBJ1-5, with D maybe TRBD1 (6 bases). There are 15 residues in the CDR3. Germline assignment: CDR1 SGHTS and CDR2 YDEGEE. V was cut by 0 bases and J by 5 bases, with 12 bases left in between. The CDR3 region is CASSLGETGYQPQHF. The CDR3, as DNA: TGTGCCAGCAGCTTGGGGGAAACAGGGTATCAGCCCCAGCATTTT.

The rearrangement uses TRBV20-1 and TRBJ1-2, with unresolved D. The ends were cut back, 0 bases at V and 0 bases at J, with 8 bases in the middle. The CDR3 contains 14 residues. Germline CDR1 is DFQATT and CDR2 is SNEGSKA (reference sequence). This CDR3 is CSARDPPTNYGYTF. In nucleotides, the CDR3 is TGCAGTGCTAGAGACCCCCCGACTAACTATGGCTACACCTTC.

This rearrangement joins TRBV6-8 to TRBJ2-3; D is unresolved. V gave up 5 bases and J gave up 0 bases, with 15 bases separating them. The germline gives CDR1 MNHGY, CDR2 SAAAGT. The CDR3 totals 16 residues. The CDR3 DNA is TGTGCCAGCAGTCTCAGGCGATTTTCTAGCACAGATACGCAGTATTTT. As protein: CASSLRRFSSTDTQYF.